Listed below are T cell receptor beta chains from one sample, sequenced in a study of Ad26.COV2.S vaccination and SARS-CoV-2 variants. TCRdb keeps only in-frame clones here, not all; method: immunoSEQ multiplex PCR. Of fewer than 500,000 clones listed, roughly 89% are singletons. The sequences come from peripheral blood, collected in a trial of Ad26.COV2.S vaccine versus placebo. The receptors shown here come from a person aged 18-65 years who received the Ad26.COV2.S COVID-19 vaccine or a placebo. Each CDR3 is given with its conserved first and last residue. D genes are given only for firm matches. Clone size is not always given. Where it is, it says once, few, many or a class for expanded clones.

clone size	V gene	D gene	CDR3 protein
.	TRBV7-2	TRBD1	CASRRGGTELNSPLHF
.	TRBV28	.	CASSLRVDGYTF
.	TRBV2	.	CASRLGGLGSYTF
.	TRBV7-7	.	CASSLVPEETQYF
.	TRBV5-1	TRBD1	CASSPPRDSLTDTQYF
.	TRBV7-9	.	CASVGPDRTNTGELFF
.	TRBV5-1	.	CASSSSFGPSGVDTQYF
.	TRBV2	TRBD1	CASSEVGTGKRGYTF
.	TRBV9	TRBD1	CASSVLLGQGSTNEKLFF
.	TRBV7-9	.	CASSSLVYGEQYF
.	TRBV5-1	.	CASSLLREGATDTQYF
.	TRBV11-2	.	CASSSGETQYF
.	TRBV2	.	CASGLSEQYF
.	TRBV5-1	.	CASRGDVGEKLFF
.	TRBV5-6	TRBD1	CASSLEGANTEAFF
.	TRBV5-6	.	CASSLGQLTYEQYF
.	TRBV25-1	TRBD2	CASSDPGGNTVNEQFF
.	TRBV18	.	CASSPLPLSSGANVLTF
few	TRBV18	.	CASSPPGRWGNEQFF
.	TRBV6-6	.	CASSSSGETQYF
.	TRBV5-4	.	CASSGEAKNEQFF
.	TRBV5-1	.	CASSKAEETQYF
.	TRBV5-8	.	CASSSLGSGFGETQYF
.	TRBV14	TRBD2	CASSQAVRLAATGELFF
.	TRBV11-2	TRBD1	CASSAVPGGPLSGNTIYF
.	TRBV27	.	CASPAPLVTTDTQYF
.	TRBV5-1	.	CASSLESSYNEQFF
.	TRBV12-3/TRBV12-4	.	CASSLGGTYEQYF
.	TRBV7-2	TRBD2	CASSPGAGGLRYEQFF
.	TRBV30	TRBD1	CAWSRDRERIPGNTIYF
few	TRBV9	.	CASSVEAGLYNSPLHF
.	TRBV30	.	CAWSRTGLEETQYF
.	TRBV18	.	CASSPVSVGPALLREWGYTF
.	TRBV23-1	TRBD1	CASRRGTASGNTIYF
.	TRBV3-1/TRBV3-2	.	CASSQDLGTSGANVLTF
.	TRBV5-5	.	CASSLAGHMNTEAFF
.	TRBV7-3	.	CASSSPLGGSRTDTQYF
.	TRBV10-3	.	CAISESTATEQFF
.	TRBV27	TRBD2	CASSSQTSGTYNEQFF
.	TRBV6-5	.	CASSYGQLNYGYTF
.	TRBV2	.	CASSAQGASNQPQHF
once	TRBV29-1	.	CSVGRRDSSYEQYF
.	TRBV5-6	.	CASSRRGIGFQPQHF
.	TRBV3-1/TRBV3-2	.	CASSQGQISTNEKLFF
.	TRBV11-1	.	CASSLGGADTGELFF
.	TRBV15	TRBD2	CATSLAGNSYNEQFF
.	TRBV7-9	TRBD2	CASSSSGSGDTQYF
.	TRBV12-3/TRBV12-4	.	CASSRTLWRPQHF
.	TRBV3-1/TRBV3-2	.	CASSPVISGNTIYF
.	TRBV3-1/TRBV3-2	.	CASSQDPRDYGYTF
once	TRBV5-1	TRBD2	CASSLGVLAGSSNNEQFF
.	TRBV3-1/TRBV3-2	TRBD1	CASSQPGGLELFF
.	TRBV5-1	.	CASSLGGTSYNEQFF
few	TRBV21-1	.	CASIPPPGANRRNTEAFF
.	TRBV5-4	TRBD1	CASSRDREETQYF
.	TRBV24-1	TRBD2	CATSDLGSREGHDEQFF